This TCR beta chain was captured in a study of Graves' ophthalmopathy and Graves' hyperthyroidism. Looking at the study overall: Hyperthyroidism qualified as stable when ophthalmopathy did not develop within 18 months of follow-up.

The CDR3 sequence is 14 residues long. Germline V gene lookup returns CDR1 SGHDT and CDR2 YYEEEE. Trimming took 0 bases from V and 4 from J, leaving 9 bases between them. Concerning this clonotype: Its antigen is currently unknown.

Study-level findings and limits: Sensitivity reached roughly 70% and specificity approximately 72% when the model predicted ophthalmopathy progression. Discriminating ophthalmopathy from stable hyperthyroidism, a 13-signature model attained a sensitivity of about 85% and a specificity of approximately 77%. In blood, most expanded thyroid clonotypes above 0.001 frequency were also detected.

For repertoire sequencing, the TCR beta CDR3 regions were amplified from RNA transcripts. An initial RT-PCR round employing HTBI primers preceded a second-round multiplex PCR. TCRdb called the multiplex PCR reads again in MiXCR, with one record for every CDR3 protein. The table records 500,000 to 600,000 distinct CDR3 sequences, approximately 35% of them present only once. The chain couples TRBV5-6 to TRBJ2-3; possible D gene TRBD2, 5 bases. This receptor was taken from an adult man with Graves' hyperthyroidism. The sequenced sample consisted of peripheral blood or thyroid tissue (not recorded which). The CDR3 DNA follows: TGTGCCAGCAGCTTGGTCGGGGTCCCAGATACGCAGTATTTT. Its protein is CASSLVGVPDTQYF.